The 5 T cell receptor beta chains listed next were all sequenced from one sample in a study of blood T cells in healthy people across ages. The authors ran a second PCR of about 6 to 11 cycles using a sample-barcoded 5' primer and a J-beta primer mix. TCRdb re-analysed the 5' RACE reads in MiXCR, keeping a single row per CDR3 protein. The sample shows over 1.5 million distinct CDR3 sequences, around 48% of them seen only once. Sequencing input: blood. The receptors derive from a woman aged 40 to 50 in good health.

The chain links TRBV12-3 or TRBV12-4 to TRBJ2-3; 11 nucleotides agree with TRBD2. The length of the CDR3 is 15 residues. The junction had 6 bases not matched to a gene; V was cut back by 5 bases and J by 5 bases. The CDR3 sequence: CASSIGTSGGDTQYF. The CDR3 nucleotides are TGTGCCAGCAGTATCGGGACTAGCGGAGGAGATACGCAGTATTTT.

The J gene is TRBJ2-5, the V gene TRBV5-1, with 9 bases that match TRBD2. Germline CDR1 and CDR2: SGHRS and YFSETQ. The CDR3 has 15 residues. J lost 7 bases, V lost 6 bases, and 13 bases had no gene match. The CDR3 protein is CASKVLAGPDGTQYF. CDR3 nucleotide sequence: TGCGCCAGCAAAGTGCTAGCGGGGCCTGATGGGACCCAGTACTTC.

The rearrangement joins TRBV3-1 to TRBJ2-5; 8 nucleotides match TRBD1. Matching the DNA end better, TRBJ2-7 makes the J call doubtful. The germline gives CDR1 LGHDT, CDR2 YNNKEL (reference sequence). The CDR3 sequence is 14 residues long. This chain's CDR3 is CASSQPDRVHEQYF. The CDR3 DNA sequence: TGTGCCAGCAGCCAACCGGACAGGGTCCACGAGCAGTACTTC.

The V and J genes are TRBV29-1 and TRBJ1-5; D is unresolved. The V gene's germline CDR1 is SQVTM and CDR2 ANQGSEA. Trimming removed 4 bases from V and 5 bases from J, with 12 bases in between. The CDR3 loop spans 13 amino acids. The CDR3 here is CSVALGIDQPQHF. CDR3 nucleotide sequence: TGCAGCGTTGCCTTGGGTATCGATCAGCCCCAGCATTTT.

This chain connects TRBV5-1 to TRBJ2-7; TRBD2 is a possible D gene (6 bases). The CDR3 totals 13 residues. Germline V gene data show CDR1 as SGHRS and CDR2 as YFSETQ. V was clipped by 5 bases and J by 7 bases, with 16 bases between them. CDR3 nucleotides: TGCGCCAGCAGGAAAGGAGGGAGGTTTGAGCAGTACTTC. Translation: CASRKGGRFEQYF.